Listed here is a single TCR beta chain. The antigen is undetermined. This specimen belongs to a study of CD8 T cell repertoires and HIV-1 epitope variants. The table came from immunoSEQ multiplex PCR; TCRdb's copy has only in-frame clones and leaves some out. The table has 4,000 to 6,500 clones, 50% to 70% seen once; the top ten hold around 40%. The source is a male donor with HIV. The specimen sequenced was cultured CD8+ T cells derived from PBMCs.

The CDR3 nucleotides are TGTGCCACCAGCAGAGATCTAGCGGGAGGGCCCCCAGATACGCAGTATTTT. It is translated as CATSRDLAGGPPDTQYF. The chain links TRBV15 to TRBJ2-3, with 12 bases fitting TRBD2. Germline loops: CDR1 LNHNV, CDR2 YYDKDF (reference sequence). Trimming removed 0 bases from V and 4 bases from J; junction bases left unmatched: 5. This CDR3 region has 17 residues.